The present TCR beta chain was sequenced within a study of T-cell memory formation after mild COVID-19. Findings and caveats of the study: CD4+ contracting clones lay mainly in CM and EM, CD8+ ones in EMRA. A balance of CD4 and CD8 characterized clones contracting day 15 to 85, whereas later expanders leaned CD4+. Still unconfirmed is whether the second-wave clones peaking on day 37 recognized SARS-CoV-2.

CDR1 and CDR2 from the germline V gene are SGDLS and YYNGEE. V dropped 5 bases and J dropped 6 bases, with 22 bases sitting between them. The CDR3 sequence is 16 residues long. As regards this clonotype: Its antigen is unknown.

Using constant-segment primers, 5'RACE produced TCR alpha and TCR beta cDNA libraries carrying sample barcodes and UMIs. TCRdb independently ran MiXCR on the 5' RACE reads; one entry per CDR3 protein. The sample carries 350,000 to 550,000 distinct CDR3 sequences, more than 15% recorded once. This sequence was found in a man between 18 and 29 years old who had mild COVID-19 (a few samples of this study predate the infection). Cell type and time point are not known. The sequencing sample was made of PBMCs or a T cell subset sorted from them (not recorded which). The V and J genes are TRBV9 and TRBJ2-3; D gene unclear. CDR3 sequence reads: CASSTHGSRGADTQYF. In DNA, the CDR3 is TGTGCCAGCAGTACCCACGGGTCCCGAGGAGCGGATACGCAGTATTTT.